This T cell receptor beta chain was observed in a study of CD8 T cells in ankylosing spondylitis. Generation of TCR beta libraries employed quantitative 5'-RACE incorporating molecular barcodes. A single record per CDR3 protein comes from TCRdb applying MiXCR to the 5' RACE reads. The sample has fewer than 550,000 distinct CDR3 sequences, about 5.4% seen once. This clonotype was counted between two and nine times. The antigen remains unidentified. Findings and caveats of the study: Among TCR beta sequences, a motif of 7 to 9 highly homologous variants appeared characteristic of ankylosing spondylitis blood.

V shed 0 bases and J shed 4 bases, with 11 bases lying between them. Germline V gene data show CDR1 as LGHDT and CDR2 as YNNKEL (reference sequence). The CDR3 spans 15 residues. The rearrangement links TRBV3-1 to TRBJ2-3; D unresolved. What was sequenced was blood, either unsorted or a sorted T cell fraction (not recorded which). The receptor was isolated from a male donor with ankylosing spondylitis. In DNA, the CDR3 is TGTGCCAGCAGCCAAGACCGTTTCCTGGCAGATACGCAGTATTTT. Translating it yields CASSQDRFLADTQYF.